These 16 T cell receptor beta chains share one sample of origin, sequenced in a study of shared clonotypes between healthy human individuals. Only CD45RO-negative cells positively selected for CCR7 counted as naive CD8 cells, so terminally differentiated effector memory CD45RA+ cells were excluded. Using immunoSEQ multiplex PCR, the repertoire was profiled, and TCRdb retains in-frame clones only, with some absent. The sample lists hundreds of thousands of clones; about 91% were seen once. Sequenced input: naive CD8+ T cells sorted from blood. These receptors all stem from a man aged 30 to 39 in good health.

The chain joins TRBV2 to TRBJ2-7, with D perhaps TRBD1 (7 bases). This CDR3 comprises 13 residues. Germline CDR1 SNHLY, CDR2 FYNNEI. Trimming removed 4 bases from V and 5 bases from J, with 12 bases in between. The CDR3 coding sequence is TGTGCCAGCAGTGCAGGCAGGGGGGACGAGCAGTACTTC. It codes for CASSAGRGDEQYF. Filled out from reference TRBV2 and TRBJ2-7, the complete variable domain reads EPEVTQTPSHQVTQMGQEVILRCVPISNHLYFYWYRQILGQKVEFLVSFYNNEISEKSEIFDDQFSVERPDGSNFTLKIRSTKLEDSAMYFCASSAGRGDEQYFGPGTRLTVT.

The chain employs TRBV7-9 and TRBJ2-5; D unclear. The CDR3 totals 12 residues. The ends were cut back, 6 bases at V and 4 bases at J, with 9 bases in the middle. The V gene's germline CDR1 is SEHNR and CDR2 FQNEAQ (reference sequence). As DNA, the CDR3 is TGTGCCAGCAGACCTTTCATAGAGACCCAGTACTTC. Translating it yields CASRPFIETQYF. The whole variable domain, filled in from reference TRBV7-9 and TRBJ2-5, reads DTGVSQNPRHKITKRGQNVTFRCDPISEHNRLYWYRQTLGQGPEFLTYFQNEAQLEKSRLLSDRFSAERPKGSFSTLEIQRTEQGDSAMYLCASRPFIETQYFGPGTRLLVL.

V and J are TRBV28 and TRBJ2-3; TRBD2 matches 9 bases. The V segment lost 11 bases and the J segment 2 bases; nucleotides outside the gene matches: 8. The CDR3 extends over 14 amino acids. Looked up from germline, CDR1 is MDHEN and CDR2 is SYDVKM. This chain's CDR3 is CAAGGRGVTDTQYF. The CDR3 region has the DNA TGTGCCGCTGGCGGGAGGGGTGTCACAGATACGCAGTATTTT.

Remarks on this clone: Within the sample, other DNA sequences also encode this same CDR3. This sequence joins TRBV27 and TRBJ2-7; D unresolved. In germline, CDR1 is MNHEY, CDR2 SMNVEV (reference sequence). Trimming shortened V by 0 bases and J by 1 base, and 4 bases separated the two germline ends. This CDR3 is built from 13 residues. CDR3 loop: CASSLSPSYEQYF. As DNA, the CDR3 is TGTGCCAGCAGTTTATCGCCTTCCTACGAGCAGTACTTC.

The chain recombines TRBV2 with TRBJ2-7, with 10 bases aligning to TRBD1. J was trimmed by 5 bases and V by 5 bases; bases with no gene match: 3. CDR1 and CDR2 from the germline V gene are SNHLY and FYNNEI. CDR3 length equals 13 residues. The CDR3 loop is CASSSGTGDEQYF. The CDR3 DNA sequence: TGTGCCAGCAGTTCCGGGACAGGGGACGAGCAGTACTTC.

This clone was found once. The rearrangement joins TRBV7-9 to TRBJ2-1, with 10 bases aligning to TRBD2. The CDR3 is 17 residues long. V gave up 3 bases and J gave up 0 bases; unmatched junction bases: 5. Per the germline V gene, CDR1 is SEHNR and CDR2 is FQNEAQ (reference sequence). The chain's CDR3 is CASSFFSGRSSYNEQFF. As DNA, the CDR3 is TGTGCCAGCAGCTTTTTTAGCGGGAGGAGCTCCTACAATGAGCAGTTCTTC. Full variable domain (missing parts from reference TRBV7-9 and TRBJ2-1): DTGVSQNPRHKITKRGQNVTFRCDPISEHNRLYWYRQTLGQGPEFLTYFQNEAQLEKSRLLSDRFSAERPKGSFSTLEIQRTEQGDSAMYLCASSFFSGRSSYNEQFFGPGTRLTVL.

The chain carries TRBV10-1 and TRBJ2-1; D remains ambiguous. Trimming removed 0 bases at V and 5 bases at J, with 11 bases between. CDR1 and CDR2 (germline): WNHNN, SYGVQD (reference sequence). There are 15 residues in the CDR3. This CDR3 is CASSESMAQNNEQFF. The CDR3 nucleotides read TGCGCCAGCAGTGAGTCTATGGCGCAGAACAATGAGCAGTTCTTC.

The chain recombines TRBV9 with TRBJ2-1, with no clear D. The V and J ends lost 4 bases and 8 bases respectively, with 10 bases between them. CDR1 is SGDLS, CDR2 YYNGEE, per germline. The CDR3 runs to 12 residues. In nucleotides, the CDR3 is TGTGCCAGCAGCCCACGAACCCATGAGCAGTTCTTC. This gives the protein CASSPRTHEQFF. Full variable domain (missing parts from reference TRBV9 and TRBJ2-1): DSGVTQTPKHLITATGQRVTLRCSPRSGDLSVYWYQQSLDQGLQFLIQYYNGEERAKGNILERFSAQQFPDLHSELNLSSLELGDSALYFCASSPRTHEQFFGPGTRLTVL.

The genes are TRBV30 and TRBJ1-2; no firm D call. Germline values: CDR1 GTSNPN, CDR2 SVGIG (reference sequence). V was pared by 6 bases and J by 5 bases, with 13 bases between. This CDR3 is 12 amino acids long. The CDR3 DNA sequence: TGTGCCTGTAATACAGCGGGGTATGGCTACACCTTC. Translated: CACNTAGYGYTF. The variable domain in full, with the rest retrieved from reference TRBV30 and TRBJ1-2, is SQTIHQWPATLVQPVGSPLSLECTVEGTSNPNLYWYRQAAGRGLQLLFYSVGIGQISSEVPQNLSASRPQDRQFILSSKKLLLSDSGFYLCACNTAGYGYTFGSGTRLTVV.

The V call is TRBV6-5, the J call TRBJ1-2, with 9 bases fitting TRBD1. J gave up 7 bases and V 6 bases, and 9 bases lay outside the gene matches. The germline gives CDR1 MNHEY, CDR2 SVGAGI. The CDR3 covers 14 residues. The DNA for the CDR3 is TGTGCCAGCAGCCCCCGGACAGGGGATGGTGGCTACACCTTC. It yields the protein CASSPRTGDGGYTF.

The chain employs TRBV5-1 and TRBJ2-7, with TRBD1 matching 10 bases. The V segment lost 3 bases and the J segment 3 bases; nucleotides outside the gene matches: 3. This CDR3 is built from 14 residues. Germline CDR1 and CDR2: SGHRS and YFSETQ. CDR3 coding DNA: TGCGCCAGCAGCTGGGGGACAGGGGACTACGAGCAGTACTTC. Protein product: CASSWGTGDYEQYF.

The chain uses TRBV29-1 and TRBJ2-6, with D possibly matching TRBD2 (6 bases). From germline, CDR1 is SQVTM and CDR2 ANQGSEA. The CDR3 runs 17 residues. Trimming stripped 0 bases from V and 0 bases from J, with 12 bases between. CDR3 sequence reads: CSVEDRDGSSGANVLTF. As DNA, the CDR3 is TGCAGCGTTGAAGACCGGGACGGGAGCTCTGGGGCCAACGTCCTGACTTTC.

The V call is TRBV2, the J call TRBJ2-7; TRBD1 matches at 10 bases. The V gene end was trimmed by 3 bases and the J gene end by 1 base; junction bases not matched to a gene: 9. The CDR3 is 17 amino acids. Germline V gene sequence: CDR1 SNHLY, CDR2 FYNNEI. CDR3 sequence (DNA): TGTGCCAGCAGTGACAGGGCGGGGACAGGGGCTTCCTACGAGCAGTACTTC. Its translation: CASSDRAGTGASYEQYF. Full variable domain (missing parts from reference TRBV2 and TRBJ2-7): EPEVTQTPSHQVTQMGQEVILRCVPISNHLYFYWYRQILGQKVEFLVSFYNNEISEKSEIFDDQFSVERPDGSNFTLKIRSTKLEDSAMYFCASSDRAGTGASYEQYFGPGTRLTVT.

This rearrangement joins TRBV7-9 to TRBJ2-1; 7 bases are shared with TRBD2. The CDR3 extends over 17 amino acids. The germline V gene encodes CDR1 SEHNR and CDR2 FQNEAQ (reference sequence). V was pared by 3 bases and J by 0 bases, with 8 bases of the junction left unmatched. The CDR3 nucleotides read TGTGCCAGCAGCTTCGGTAGCGGGCTGAGCTCCTACAATGAGCAGTTCTTC. This sequence encodes CASSFGSGLSSYNEQFF. Full variable domain (outside the CDR3, taken from reference TRBV7-9 and TRBJ2-1): DTGVSQNPRHKITKRGQNVTFRCDPISEHNRLYWYRQTLGQGPEFLTYFQNEAQLEKSRLLSDRFSAERPKGSFSTLEIQRTEQGDSAMYLCASSFGSGLSSYNEQFFGPGTRLTVL.

This chain links TRBV23-1 with TRBJ1-2; D not certain. TRBV23-1 is placed among ORFs of uncertain function. V was clipped by 2 bases and J by 0 bases, with 13 bases between them. The length of the CDR3 is 16 residues. CDR3 sequence: CASSQVWITTNYGYTF. The CDR3 DNA reads TGCGCCAGCAGTCAAGTGTGGATAACAACTAACTATGGCTACACCTTC.

This chain connects TRBV7-2 to TRBJ2-7; D is perhaps TRBD2 (6 bases). The V end was cut by 1 base, the J end by 5 bases, with 18 bases between. CDR1 and CDR2 (germline): SGHTA, FQGNSA. CDR3 length equals 16 residues. The CDR3 region has the DNA TGTGCCAGCAGCTTAGGATTCGGGAGAACCGGCCACGAGCAGTACTTC. It yields the protein CASSLGFGRTGHEQYF.